This T cell receptor (beta chain) was captured by sequencing in a study of blood T cell repertoires in COVID-19. Overall study context: Samples came from the United States, Italy and Spain, spanning acute and convalescent COVID-19. PBMCs, B-cell-depleted T cells, or T cells were the source of the cDNA or gDNA that made up the material.

The authors' processing: Estimates of nucleated cell counts were drawn from the amplification of reference gene primers. The data were produced by immunoSEQ multiplex PCR, yet TCRdb's version contains in-frame clones alone and is incomplete. That table supplies the V and J calls and clone size; D and trimming were determined from the DNA. Of about 120,000 clones in the sample, less than 75% were seen once. This CDR3 spans 13 amino acids. The J segment lost 6 bases and the V segment lost 1 base, leaving 2 bases of the junction unmatched. Germline V CDR1 and CDR2: KGHSH, LQKENI. The chain joins TRBV18 to TRBJ2-7, with 8 nucleotides matching TRBD1. This TCR was recovered from a human donor with acute or convalescent COVID-19. The donor label of this sample is uncertain. Sequencing was done on a sample of peripheral blood. The CDR3 reads CASSPQDRAEQYV. Written as DNA, the CDR3 is TGTGCCAGCTCACCACAGGACAGGGCCGAGCAGTACGTC.